This TCR beta chain was sequenced for a study of blood T cell repertoires in COVID-19 (dated by TCRdb to 2018 to 2021). About the study as a whole: Collaborator samples came from the United States, Italy and Spain and covered acute and convalescent phases of COVID-19. The material from the prospective study consisted of cDNA or gDNA derived from T cells, B-cell-depleted T cells, or PBMCs. The dataset comprised deeply sampled blood TCRbeta repertoires from subjects exposed to, actively infected with, or recovered from COVID-19. The repertoires were made available in a free public database intended to serve as a resource for research on the immune response to SARS-CoV-2. The samples were drawn from the first 160 participants of the ongoing ImmuneRACE study and from over a thousand subjects provided by 6 global collaborators. A de-identified subject ID, COVID-19 status, age in years and sex were almost always included in the sample metadata. HLA class I and class II types, where available, came from metadata supplied by the sample provider rather than from assay-based typing. General study outcomes and caveats: The quantity of clinical and demographic metadata differed by source and by participant and was supplied without curation.

Collaborating institutions collected whole blood in K2EDTA tubes following their own protocols. For TCRbeta analysis, collaborator samples were shipped as frozen whole blood, as isolated PBMCs, or as DNA extracted from either sample type. The germline V gene gives CDR1 as MGHDK and CDR2 as SYGVNS. Trimming takes 6 bases from V and 0 bases from J, and the germline ends sit 14 bases apart. From its cysteine to its phenylalanine, the CDR3 spans 15 amino acids. The read is trimmed to its CDR3 DNA, 45 bases read in frame from base 1. TCRbeta CDR3 regions were amplified from genomic DNA by means of the immunoSEQ Assay, a bias-controlled multiplex PCR. The authors' analysis ran thus. The number of nucleated cells in each sample was estimated from the amplification of reference gene primers within the assay. To quantify the absolute abundance of each unique TCRbeta CDR3 rearrangement, sequence reads were collapsed and filtered. For each sample, productive Simpson clonality was calculated as the square root of Simpson's diversity index over productive rearrangements. TCRdb carries this immuneACCESS record with in-frame sequences only. Its versions omit some clonotypes, under half of them owing to an unresolved V gene in the studies checked, with the rest unexplained. V and J calls and clone size are those listed in that table; D and trimming were worked out from the DNA. The sample records about 90,000 clones, less than 85% of which are singletons. Of the sample, over 9% falls within the top ten clones.

A note on this clone: It has no known antigen specificity. The record has no base qualities; no much larger clone is one base away.

This clonotype originated in a woman in her 70s with acute or convalescent COVID-19. The chain uses TRBV25-1 and TRBJ1-2; the D gene assignment is ambiguous. The sample was peripheral blood. The nucleotide sequence reads TGTGCCAGCAGCCCCTCGGGTTCCGCTAACTATGGCTACACCTTC. It codes for CASSPSGSANYGYTF.